The 22 T cell receptor beta chains below come from one sample, sequenced in a study of blood T cell repertoires in COVID-19. Measured with immunoSEQ multiplex PCR; TCRdb has only the in-frame clones, and not every one. The sample has about 72,000 clones, roughly nine tenths seen once. The sample consisted of peripheral blood. All receptors derive from a human donor in a cohort sampled during active COVID-19.

The table lists this clone with a few counts. The J gene is TRBJ2-3, the V gene TRBV4-1, with D hard to call. The CDR3 totals 14 residues. The V end lost 1 base, the J end lost 2 bases, and 7 bases lay between the germline ends. Per the germline V gene, CDR1 is MGHRA and CDR2 is YSYEKL. The CDR3 DNA follows: TGCGCCAGCAGCCAAGCTGTCTCCACAGATACGCAGTATTTT. Its translation is CASSQAVSTDTQYF.

The chain recombines TRBV7-2 with TRBJ2-1; 10 bases map to TRBD2. The trim removed 2 bases at V and 8 bases at J, leaving 6 bases unmatched. The CDR3 has 15 amino acids. CDR1 is SGHTA, CDR2 FQGNSA, per germline. For the CDR3, the DNA is TGTGCCAGCAGCTTACAAGCGGGAGGGCCCCATGAGCAGTTCTTC. Its translation: CASSLQAGGPHEQFF.

This chain uses TRBV27 with TRBJ1-4; TRBD1 aligns across 7 bases. Germline CDR1 is MNHEY and CDR2 is SMNVEV (reference sequence). J lost 8 bases, V lost 3 bases, and 9 bases had no gene match. This CDR3 is 15 amino acids long. The CDR3 DNA reads as TGTGCCAGCAGTTTCTTTGAGGGGGCTGGGGAAAAACTGTTTTTT. Its protein product is CASSFFEGAGEKLFF.

The chain is built from TRBV5-6 and TRBJ2-1; 7 positions agree with TRBD2. This CDR3 comprises 15 residues. Germline CDR1 SGHDT, CDR2 YYEEEE. V shed 0 bases and J 12 bases; nucleotides not matched to a gene: 12. The CDR3 nucleotides read TGTGCCAGCAGCTTGGGGGGAGGGGCCCAGTGGGGGCAGTTCTTC. Translated, it gives CASSLGGGAQWGQFF.

The chain recombines TRBV5-1 with TRBJ2-3, with 10 bases that match TRBD1. Germline CDR1 reads SGHRS; CDR2 reads YFSETQ. This CDR3 comprises 17 residues. Trimming at V came to 4 bases and at J to 5 bases, leaving 13 bases not matched to a gene. CDR3 residues: CASSPASRTGGRDTQYF. DNA for the CDR3: TGCGCCAGCAGCCCCGCCTCACGGACAGGGGGACGAGATACGCAGTATTTT.

The chain employs TRBV9 and TRBJ2-5; 10 bases line up with TRBD2. V shed 0 bases and J 4 bases; nucleotides not matched to a gene: 6. There are 16 residues in the CDR3. CDR1 is SGDLS and CDR2 is YYNGEE in the germline V gene. CDR3 coding DNA: TGTGCCAGCAGCGTAGTTCCTAGCGGGAGTATAGAGACCCAGTACTTC. Its protein is CASSVVPSGSIETQYF.

This clone was detected only once. V is TRBV28 and J is TRBJ1-5, with 7 bases lining up with TRBD1. The CDR3 runs to 14 residues. V was clipped by 5 bases and J by 4 bases; unmatched bases: 5. Germline V gives CDR1 MDHEN, CDR2 SYDVKM. CDR3 loop: CASSPGQKNQPQHF. Written as DNA, the CDR3 is TGTGCCAGCAGTCCGGGACAGAAAAATCAGCCCCAGCATTTT.

The CDR3 DNA reads TGTGCCAGCAGCCCTAGCCCCCGGGGGAGGGTTGGCAATCAGCCCCAGCATTTT. It translates to CASSPSPRGRVGNQPQHF. This rearrangement joins TRBV6-2 or TRBV6-3 to TRBJ1-5; maybe TRBD1 (5 bases). The CDR3 is 18 residues long. Deletions cut 6 bases from V and 2 bases from J, with 23 bases between. Germline V lookup: CDR1 MNHEY, CDR2 SVGEGT.

The CDR3 DNA is TGTGCCAGCAGCTTACCTAGCGGGAGATCAGAGACCCAGTACTTC. It yields the protein CASSLPSGRSETQYF. The chain recombines TRBV7-2 with TRBJ2-5, with 10 positions matching TRBD2. The V gene end was trimmed by 2 bases and the J gene end by 4 bases; junction bases not matched to a gene: 4. Germline assignment: CDR1 SGHTA and CDR2 FQGNSA. CDR3 size: 15 residues.

V gene TRBV19 combines with J gene TRBJ2-3; D possibly corresponds to TRBD2 (6 bases). Germline CDR1 LNHDA, CDR2 SQIVND (reference sequence). The germline V and J ends were trimmed by 4 bases and 4 bases, with 18 bases remaining between them. The CDR3 has 16 amino acids. CDR3 residues: CASSTRRAGRADTQYF. CDR3 nucleotides: TGTGCCAGTAGTACCCGGCGGGCGGGAAGGGCAGATACGCAGTATTTT.

The genes are TRBV9 and TRBJ2-3, with a possible D match to TRBD1 (5 bases). V was shortened by 4 bases and J by 0 bases, with 9 bases between the two germline ends. Germline CDR1 reads SGDLS; CDR2 reads YYNGEE. This CDR3 region has 14 residues. The CDR3 is CASSPDISTDTQYF. The CDR3 DNA reads TGTGCCAGCAGCCCGGACATAAGCACAGATACGCAGTATTTT.

The chain recombines TRBV9 with TRBJ2-1, with 10 bases identical to TRBD2. V lost 0 bases to trimming and J lost 8 bases; unmatched junction nucleotides: 5. Germline V CDR1 and CDR2: SGDLS, YYNGEE. The CDR3 is 15 residues long. For the CDR3, the DNA is TGTGCCAGCAGCGTAGAGGCTAGCGGGAGCTATGAGCAGTTCTTC. It specifies CASSVEASGSYEQFF.

The genes are TRBV7-9 and TRBJ1-3; D unresolved. The CDR3 consists of 12 residues. From germline, CDR1 is SEHNR and CDR2 FQNEAQ (reference sequence). Trimming shortened V by 8 bases and J by 0 bases, and 5 bases separated the two germline ends. The CDR3 bases are TGTGCCAGCGGGCCCTCTGGAAACACCATATATTTT. Its protein is CASGPSGNTIYF.

This chain joins TRBV7-2 and TRBJ2-7; D is possibly TRBD2 (6 bases). CDR3 length equals 14 residues. Per the germline V gene, CDR1 is SGHTA and CDR2 is FQGNSA. Trimming took 7 bases from V and 2 from J, leaving 15 bases between them. This chain's CDR3 is CASTYSGDAYEQYF. CDR3 nucleotides: TGTGCCAGCACTTATAGCGGAGATGCCTACGAGCAGTACTTC.

J is TRBJ2-7 and V is TRBV11-2, with TRBD1 as a possible D gene (6 bases). V shed 6 bases and J shed 0 bases, with 18 bases lying between them. The CDR3 extends over 16 amino acids. Germline CDR1 reads SGHAT; CDR2 reads FQNNGV. The CDR3 DNA reads as TGTGCCAGCAGTTCCTTCGGGCAGGGGATCTCCTACGAGCAGTACTTC. This sequence encodes CASSSFGQGISYEQYF. Based on the CDR3 plus reference TRBV11-2 and TRBJ2-7, the full variable domain is EAGVAQSPRYKIIEKRQSVAFWCNPISGHATLYWYQQILGQGPKLLIQFQNNGVVDDSQLPKDRFSAERLKGVDSTLKIQPAKLEDSAVYLCASSSFGQGISYEQYFGPGTRLTVT.

This sequence joins TRBV30 and TRBJ2-6, with 8 bases aligning to TRBD1. Germline V CDR1 and CDR2: GTSNPN, SVGIG (reference sequence). The CDR3 loop spans 13 amino acids. This chain's CDR3 is CVQGAPGANVLTF. The CDR3 DNA reads as TGTGTCCAGGGGGCTCCTGGGGCCAACGTCCTGACTTTC.

This clone was detected only once. The CDR3 protein is CASSRQGARSSNTEAFF. CDR3 nucleotides: TGTGCCAGCAGTCGACAGGGGGCGCGATCCTCGAACACTGAAGCTTTCTTT. The chain links TRBV27 to TRBJ1-1; 10 nucleotides line up with TRBD1. V trimming: 5 bases; J trimming: 1 base; junction bases outside the gene matches: 10. The length of the CDR3 is 17 residues. CDR1 is MNHEY and CDR2 is SMNVEV in the germline V gene (reference sequence).

The chain carries TRBV19 and TRBJ1-4, with TRBD1 matching 7 bases. Germline lookup yields CDR1 LNHDA and CDR2 SQIVND (reference sequence). With V trimmed by 3 bases and J by 6 bases, 7 bases remained unmatched. The CDR3 has 15 residues. Written as DNA, the CDR3 is TGTGCCAGTAGTATCCGACAGGGTGCTCATGAAAAACTGTTTTTT. This gives the protein CASSIRQGAHEKLFF.

This chain links TRBV3-1 (or the pseudogene TRBV3-2) with TRBJ2-7; D gene ambiguous. The germline CDR1 and CDR2 sequences are LGHDT and YNNKEL (reference sequence). The V end lost 2 bases, the J end lost 6 bases, and 11 bases lay between the germline ends. The CDR3 is made up of 13 amino acids. The chain's CDR3 is CASSQNPHGEQYF. The CDR3 bases are TGTGCCAGCAGCCAAAACCCCCACGGCGAGCAGTACTTC.

The chain recombines TRBV19 with TRBJ1-3, with a tentative D call TRBD1 (5 bases). Trimming took 2 bases from V and 0 from J, leaving 14 bases between them. CDR1 LNHDA and CDR2 SQIVND come from the germline V gene (reference sequence). CDR3 length: 17 amino acids. The DNA for the CDR3 is TGTGCCAGTAGTATACTTGGAGGGGAGCGCTCTGGAAACACCATATATTTT. Residues: CASSILGGERSGNTIYF.

The chain combines TRBV9 with TRBJ1-1; a possible D gene is TRBD1 (5 bases). The CDR3 is 15 residues long. V lost 0 bases and J lost 1, with 10 bases in between. Germline loops: CDR1 SGDLS, CDR2 YYNGEE. Written as DNA, the CDR3 is TGTGCCAGCAGCGTAGTAGTGGGGCAGAACACTGAAGCTTTCTTT. Its protein is CASSVVVGQNTEAFF.

This clone was seen only once. The V and J genes are TRBV24-1 and TRBJ2-5, with D perhaps TRBD2 (5 bases). Germline lookup yields CDR1 KGHDR and CDR2 SFDVKD. This CDR3 spans 15 amino acids. Trimming took 1 base from V and 1 from J, leaving 9 bases between them. The CDR3 DNA reads TGTGCCACCAGTGATTTCAGAGGGAGCCAAGAGACCCAGTACTTC. This codes for CATSDFRGSQETQYF.